This TCR beta chain stems from a study of blood T cell repertoires in COVID-19. The wider study: Sources were T cells, B-cell-depleted T cells, or PBMCs; the material itself was cDNA or gDNA.

Germline CDR1 is GTSNPN and CDR2 is SVGIG (reference sequence). The CDR3 totals 13 residues. V dropped 4 bases and J dropped 4 bases, with 13 bases sitting between them. This clone was detected only once. Study processing details: Researchers report that nucleated cell counts were estimated from reference gene primer amplification. The protocol was immunoSEQ multiplex PCR, while the TCRdb copy is restricted to in-frame clones and leaves out a portion. The DNA was the basis for D and trimming; V, J and clone size are from that table. The sample shows about 120,000 clones, roughly four fifths of them seen only once.

The chain has TRBV30 and TRBJ1-1; D is unclear. Sequences were obtained from peripheral blood. This clonotype was sampled from a man in his 70s with active or convalescent COVID-19. In nucleotides, the CDR3 is TGTGCCTGGAAAAACGCGGGGTCCACTGAAGCTTTCTTT. This codes for CAWKNAGSTEAFF.